This is a list of T cell receptor beta chains from one sample in a study of cytomegalovirus exposure and HLA in healthy donors. The data were produced by immunoSEQ multiplex PCR, yet TCRdb's version contains in-frame clones alone and is incomplete. This table has around 130,000 clones, about 78% appearing once. The material sequenced was PBMCs. The source of these receptors is a human donor in good health. CDR3s include the opening cysteine and the closing phenylalanine or tryptophan. Fields, in order: D gene, V gene, J gene, CDR3 length, clone size, CDR3 DNA, CDR3 protein. The D gene is left open where the match is weak. Not every row has a clone size; where given, it reads once, few, many or a size class.

D: NA
V: TRBV7-6
J: TRBJ1-1
length: 14
size: NA
DNA: TGTGCCAGCAGCATATCGACAGGGAACACTGAAGCTTTCTTT
CDR3: CASSISTGNTEAFF

D: TRBD1
V: TRBV27
J: TRBJ2-5
length: 13
size: NA
DNA: TGTGCCAGCAGACAGGGGGCGGGAGAGACCCAGTACTTC
CDR3: CASRQGAGETQYF

D: TRBD1
V: TRBV27
J: TRBJ1-2
length: 13
size: NA
DNA: TGTGCCAGGGACAGGAGAGCTAACTATGGCTACACCTTC
CDR3: CARDRRANYGYTF

D: TRBD2
V: TRBV7-2
J: TRBJ2-7
length: 15
size: NA
DNA: TGTGCCAGCAGCTATTTAGCGGGGGGGGCCTACGAGCAGTACTTC
CDR3: CASSYLAGGAYEQYF

D: NA
V: TRBV19
J: TRBJ1-2
length: 17
size: NA
DNA: TGTGCCAGTAGTATAGGGGGTGGCACAGGGCTCAACTATGGCTACACCTTC
CDR3: CASSIGGGTGLNYGYTF

D: TRBD2
V: TRBV2
J: TRBJ2-3
length: 15
size: NA
DNA: TGTGCCAGCAGTGATCGGGAGGGCCAGACAGATACGCAGTATTTT
CDR3: CASSDREGQTDTQYF

D: NA
V: TRBV30
J: TRBJ1-1
length: 14
size: NA
DNA: TGTGCCTGGAGTGCAGGCAGACAGAACACTGAAGCTTTCTTT
CDR3: CAWSAGRQNTEAFF

D: TRBD1
V: TRBV10-2
J: TRBJ1-3
length: 15
size: NA
DNA: TGCGCCAGCAGTGGGAGGGACAGCTCTGGAAACACCATATATTTT
CDR3: CASSGRDSSGNTIYF

D: NA
V: TRBV29-1
J: TRBJ2-3
length: 13
size: once
DNA: TGCAGCGTTGGGAGGGACAGCACAGATACGCAGTATTTT
CDR3: CSVGRDSTDTQYF

D: TRBD2
V: TRBV11-2
J: TRBJ2-1
length: 17
size: NA
DNA: TGTGCCAGCAGCTTAGAATGGGGACTAGCGGGGACCAATGAGCAGTTCTTC
CDR3: CASSLEWGLAGTNEQFF

D: NA
V: TRBV11-2
J: TRBJ1-4
length: 13
size: NA
DNA: TGTGCCAGCAGCTTAGACAGAAAGGAAAAACTGTTTTTT
CDR3: CASSLDRKEKLFF

D: TRBD1
V: TRBV9
J: TRBJ1-2
length: 15
size: NA
DNA: TGTGCCAGCAGCCTTCGGACAGGTACTAACTATGGCTACACCTTC
CDR3: CASSLRTGTNYGYTF

D: TRBD2
V: TRBV5-1
J: TRBJ2-1
length: 18
size: NA
DNA: TGCGCCAGCACAGGGAGGGGACTAGCGGGAGTTATCGGCAATGAGCAGTTCTTC
CDR3: CASTGRGLAGVIGNEQFF

D: NA
V: TRBV27
J: TRBJ1-6
length: 16
size: NA
DNA: TGTGCCAGCAGTACGACAGACTTCTCCTATAATTCACCCCTCCACTTT
CDR3: CASSTTDFSYNSPLHF

D: NA
V: TRBV30
J: TRBJ2-1
length: 11
size: NA
DNA: TGTGCCTGGAGCCGTTACAATGAGCAGTTCTTC
CDR3: CAWSRYNEQFF

D: NA
V: TRBV28
J: TRBJ2-7
length: 15
size: once
DNA: TGTGCCAGCAGACTGAATCCCCCAGGGTCCTACGAGCAGTACTTC
CDR3: CASRLNPPGSYEQYF

D: NA
V: TRBV5-1
J: TRBJ1-2
length: 20
size: NA
DNA: TGCGCCAGCAGCTCCCCTGTCTTGGGCGGGCCGACAAAAAACTCGTTTGGCTACACCTTC
CDR3: CASSSPVLGGPTKNSFGYTF

D: TRBD1
V: TRBV7-8
J: TRBJ1-2
length: 15
size: NA
DNA: TGTGCCAGCAGCTTAGTCGGGGACAGGCATCATGGCTACACCTTC
CDR3: CASSLVGDRHHGYTF

D: TRBD1
V: TRBV7-9
J: TRBJ1-1
length: 17
size: NA
DNA: TGTGCCAGCAGCTGGACGACAGGGGGCGATTTGGGGACTGAAGCTTTCTTT
CDR3: CASSWTTGGDLGTEAFF

D: NA
V: TRBV6-1
J: TRBJ1-2
length: 15
size: few
DNA: TGTGCCAGCAGTGTTTATCCCGACAGCCAGTATGGCTACACCTTC
CDR3: CASSVYPDSQYGYTF

D: TRBD2
V: TRBV4-2
J: TRBJ2-7
length: 16
size: NA
DNA: TGTGCCAGCAGCCAAGAGACTAGCGGGGCCCCCTACGAGCAGTACTTC
CDR3: CASSQETSGAPYEQYF

D: NA
V: TRBV9
J: TRBJ1-3
length: 14
size: NA
DNA: TGTGCCAGCAGCGTACGGGACTCTGGAAACACCATATATTTT
CDR3: CASSVRDSGNTIYF

D: NA
V: TRBV28
J: TRBJ2-6
length: 14
size: NA
DNA: TGTGCCAGCAGGGCGCAGGGTGGGGCCAACGTCCTGACTTTC
CDR3: CASRAQGGANVLTF

D: NA
V: TRBV5-6
J: TRBJ1-5
length: 17
size: few
DNA: TGTGCCAGCAGCTCCCTGCGGGCGATTCTTCGTAATCAGCCCCAGCATTTT
CDR3: CASSSLRAILRNQPQHF

D: TRBD1
V: TRBV7-9
J: TRBJ2-7
length: 16
size: NA
DNA: TGTGCCAGCAGCTCGGGACAGGTCTCTAGCTCCTACGAGCAGTACTTC
CDR3: CASSSGQVSSSYEQYF

D: NA
V: TRBV7-9
J: TRBJ2-1
length: 14
size: NA
DNA: TGTGCCAGCAGCTTAGTGGCTAGTTCGTATGAGCAGTTCTTC
CDR3: CASSLVASSYEQFF

D: TRBD1
V: TRBV29-1
J: TRBJ2-2
length: 13
size: NA
DNA: TGCAGCGGTGGACAGGGGGCGCCCGGGGAGCTGTTTTTT
CDR3: CSGGQGAPGELFF

D: NA
V: TRBV15
J: TRBJ1-6
length: 17
size: NA
DNA: TGTGCCACCAGCACAAGCCCGGTAACAGGGCATAATTCACCCCTCCACTTT
CDR3: CATSTSPVTGHNSPLHF

D: NA
V: TRBV7-2
J: TRBJ1-2
length: 15
size: NA
DNA: TGTGCCAGCAGCCCTAGCTGGACGCATCAAATTGGCTACACCTTC
CDR3: CASSPSWTHQIGYTF

D: NA
V: TRBV9
J: TRBJ2-4
length: 20
size: NA
DNA: TGTGCCAGCAGCGTAGAGGGGGTTGAGACAGGACAACTAGCCAAAAACATTCAGTACTTC
CDR3: CASSVEGVETGQLAKNIQYF

D: TRBD2
V: TRBV11-2
J: TRBJ2-3
length: 16
size: NA
DNA: TGTGCCAGCAGCCAAACTAGCGGGGCCGCCGGAGGAACGCAGTATTTT
CDR3: CASSQTSGAAGGTQYF

D: NA
V: TRBV5-4
J: TRBJ2-5
length: 13
size: NA
DNA: TGTGCCAGCAGCTTTAGCGGCCAAGAGACCCAGTACTTC
CDR3: CASSFSGQETQYF

D: TRBD1
V: TRBV7-2
J: TRBJ1-2
length: 18
size: NA
DNA: TGTGCCAGCAGCCCAGTCCCGGGACAGGGATTCCTTAACTATGGCTACACCTTC
CDR3: CASSPVPGQGFLNYGYTF

D: NA
V: TRBV6-6
J: TRBJ1-5
length: 14
size: once
DNA: TGTGCCAGCAGTTACTCGGCCCGCAATCAGCCCCAGCATTTT
CDR3: CASSYSARNQPQHF

D: TRBD1
V: TRBV6-1
J: TRBJ1-5
length: 16
size: once
DNA: TGTGCCAGCAGTGAGTGGGGACAGGGGTTGGGTCAGCCCCAGCATTTT
CDR3: CASSEWGQGLGQPQHF

D: TRBD2
V: TRBV5-1
J: TRBJ2-1
length: 16
size: NA
DNA: TGCGCCAGCAGCATTTCTAGCGGGGGGGCCATCAATGAGCAGTTCTTC
CDR3: CASSISSGGAINEQFF

D: NA
V: TRBV28
J: TRBJ1-1
length: 13
size: NA
DNA: TGTGCCAGCACCTCGACATTTCTATCTGAAGCTTTCTTT
CDR3: CASTSTFLSEAFF

D: TRBD1
V: TRBV7-9
J: TRBJ2-1
length: 13
size: NA
DNA: TGTGCCAGCGGGACAGGGGTGGTCAATGAGCAGTTCTTC
CDR3: CASGTGVVNEQFF

D: NA
V: TRBV7-8
J: TRBJ2-7
length: 16
size: NA
DNA: TGTGCCAGCAGCTTAGAAGTTCAGGGGTCCTCCTACGAGCAGTACTTC
CDR3: CASSLEVQGSSYEQYF

D: TRBD1
V: TRBV7-9
J: TRBJ1-4
length: 14
size: NA
DNA: TGTGCCAGCAGCTTGACAGGGGGGAATGAAAAACTGTTTTTT
CDR3: CASSLTGGNEKLFF

D: TRBD2
V: TRBV5-4
J: TRBJ2-7
length: 14
size: NA
DNA: TGTGCCAGCAGCTTTGGCGGGAGCTCCTACGAGCAGTACTTC
CDR3: CASSFGGSSYEQYF

D: TRBD1
V: TRBV19
J: TRBJ1-2
length: 13
size: NA
DNA: TGTGCCAGCTCGTGGGACAGCGACTATGGCTACACCTTC
CDR3: CASSWDSDYGYTF

D: TRBD2
V: TRBV5-8
J: TRBJ2-7
length: 15
size: NA
DNA: TGTGCCAGCAGCAAGGGACTAGCGGGGCCCGGCGAGCAGTACTTC
CDR3: CASSKGLAGPGEQYF

D: NA
V: TRBV9
J: TRBJ2-4
length: 15
size: few
DNA: TGTGCCAGCAGCCCTGGGAGCCTGGGCAAAAACATTCAGTACTTC
CDR3: CASSPGSLGKNIQYF

D: NA
V: TRBV5-6
J: TRBJ2-2
length: 14
size: NA
DNA: TGTGCCAGCAGCTTTCTGGCAGGGTCCGGGGAGCTGTTTTTT
CDR3: CASSFLAGSGELFF

D: TRBD1
V: TRBV7-9
J: TRBJ2-3
length: 15
size: NA
DNA: TGTGCCAGCAGGCCGACAGGGGGCGGAACAGATACGCAGTATTTT
CDR3: CASRPTGGGTDTQYF